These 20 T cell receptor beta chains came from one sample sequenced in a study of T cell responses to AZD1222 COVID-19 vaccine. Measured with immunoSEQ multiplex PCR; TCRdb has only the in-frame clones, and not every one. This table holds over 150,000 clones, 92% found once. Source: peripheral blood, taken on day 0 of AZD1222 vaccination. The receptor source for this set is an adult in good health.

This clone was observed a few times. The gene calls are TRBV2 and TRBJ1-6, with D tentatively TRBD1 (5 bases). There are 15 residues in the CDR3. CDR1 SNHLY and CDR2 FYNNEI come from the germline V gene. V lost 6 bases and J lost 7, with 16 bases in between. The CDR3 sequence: CASRYNPGANSPLHF. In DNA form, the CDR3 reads TGTGCCAGCAGATACAACCCCGGGGCCAATTCACCCCTCCACTTT.

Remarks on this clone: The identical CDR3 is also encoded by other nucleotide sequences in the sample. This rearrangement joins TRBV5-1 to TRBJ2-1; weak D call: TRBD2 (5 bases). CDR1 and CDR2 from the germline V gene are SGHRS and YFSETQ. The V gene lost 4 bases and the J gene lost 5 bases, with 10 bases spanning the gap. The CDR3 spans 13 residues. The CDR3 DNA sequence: TGCGCCAGCAGCCTAGCCGTTAACAATGAGCAGTTCTTC. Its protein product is CASSLAVNNEQFF.

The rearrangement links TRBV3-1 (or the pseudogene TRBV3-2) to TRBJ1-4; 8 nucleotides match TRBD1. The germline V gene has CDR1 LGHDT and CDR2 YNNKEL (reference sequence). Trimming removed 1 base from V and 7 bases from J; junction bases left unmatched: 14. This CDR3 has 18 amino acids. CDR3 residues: CASSQGPPRGPLGEKLFF. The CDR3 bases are TGTGCCAGCAGCCAAGGTCCCCCCAGGGGGCCCCTGGGTGAAAAACTGTTTTTT.

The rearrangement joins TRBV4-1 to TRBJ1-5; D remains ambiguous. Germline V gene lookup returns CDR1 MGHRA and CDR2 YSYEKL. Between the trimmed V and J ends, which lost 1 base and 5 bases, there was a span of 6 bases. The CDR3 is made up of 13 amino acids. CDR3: CASSQGGYQPQHF. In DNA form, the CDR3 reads TGCGCCAGCAGCCAAGGGGGATATCAGCCCCAGCATTTT.

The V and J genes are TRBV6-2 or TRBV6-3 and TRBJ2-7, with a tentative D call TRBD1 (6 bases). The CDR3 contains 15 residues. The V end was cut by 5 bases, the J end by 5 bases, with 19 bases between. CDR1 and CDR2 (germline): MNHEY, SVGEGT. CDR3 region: CASSHPQQGRDEQYV. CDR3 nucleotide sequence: TGTGCCAGCAGTCACCCCCAACAGGGCCGGGACGAGCAGTACGTC.

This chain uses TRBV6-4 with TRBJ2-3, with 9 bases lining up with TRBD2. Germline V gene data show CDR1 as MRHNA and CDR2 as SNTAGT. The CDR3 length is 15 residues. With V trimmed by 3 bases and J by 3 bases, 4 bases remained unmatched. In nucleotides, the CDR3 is TGTGCCAGCAGTGAAGGAGCGGGGGGAACAGATACGCAGTATTTT. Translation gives CASSEGAGGTDTQYF.

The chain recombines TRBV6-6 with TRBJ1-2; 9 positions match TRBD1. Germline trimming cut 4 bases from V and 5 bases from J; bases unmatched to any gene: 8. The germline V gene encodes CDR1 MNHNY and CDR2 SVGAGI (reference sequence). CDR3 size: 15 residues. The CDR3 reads CASSSADRGLYGYTF. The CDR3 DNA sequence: TGTGCCAGCAGTTCGGCGGACAGGGGTTTGTATGGCTACACCTTC.

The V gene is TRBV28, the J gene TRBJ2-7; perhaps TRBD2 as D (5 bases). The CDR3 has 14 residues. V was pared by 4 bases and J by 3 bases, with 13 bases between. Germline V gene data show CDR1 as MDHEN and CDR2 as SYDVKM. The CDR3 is CASSSRGKGYEQYF. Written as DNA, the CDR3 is TGTGCCAGCAGTTCCCGGGGTAAAGGCTACGAGCAGTACTTC.

This CDR3 is CASSPTGSSHEQYV. For the CDR3, the DNA is TGTGCCAGCAGCCCTACAGGGTCCAGCCACGAGCAGTACGTC. V gene TRBV9 combines with J gene TRBJ2-7, with D tentatively TRBD1 (6 bases). The CDR3 consists of 14 residues. Germline-derived CDR1 and CDR2 are SGDLS and YYNGEE. Trimming cost V 4 bases and J 5 bases, with 16 bases left between them.

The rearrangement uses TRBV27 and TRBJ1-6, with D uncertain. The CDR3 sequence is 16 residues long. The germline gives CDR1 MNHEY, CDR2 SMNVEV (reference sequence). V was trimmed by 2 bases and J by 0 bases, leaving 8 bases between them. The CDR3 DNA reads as TGTGCCAGCAGTTTACGAGCCTTCTCCTATAATTCACCCCTCCACTTT. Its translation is CASSLRAFSYNSPLHF.

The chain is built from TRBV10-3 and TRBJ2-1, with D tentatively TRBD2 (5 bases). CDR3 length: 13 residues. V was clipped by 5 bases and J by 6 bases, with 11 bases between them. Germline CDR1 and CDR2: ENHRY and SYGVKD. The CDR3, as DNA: TGTGCCATCAGTCGGATCGAGGGCAATGAGCAGTTCTTC. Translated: CAISRIEGNEQFF.

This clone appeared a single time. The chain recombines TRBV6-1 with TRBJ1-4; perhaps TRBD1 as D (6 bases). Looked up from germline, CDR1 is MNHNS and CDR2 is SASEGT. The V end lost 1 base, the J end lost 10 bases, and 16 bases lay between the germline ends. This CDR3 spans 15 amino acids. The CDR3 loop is CASSEDGRSGAKLFF. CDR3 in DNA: TGTGCCAGCAGTGAAGACGGGCGGTCGGGGGCAAAACTGTTTTTT.

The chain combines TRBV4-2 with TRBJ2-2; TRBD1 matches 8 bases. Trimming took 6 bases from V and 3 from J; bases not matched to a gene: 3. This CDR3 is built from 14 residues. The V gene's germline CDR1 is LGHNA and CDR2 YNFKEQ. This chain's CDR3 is CASRETGDTGELFF. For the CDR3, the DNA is TGTGCCAGCAGGGAGACAGGGGACACCGGGGAGCTGTTTTTT.

The CDR3 coding sequence is TGTGCCAGCAGTTACTCGGGGCAGGGGAACACTGAAGCTTTCTTT. Amino acids: CASSYSGQGNTEAFF. The chain uses TRBV6-5 and TRBJ1-1, with a weak D call TRBD1 (5 bases). V lost 0 bases, J lost 1 base, and 9 bases lay in between. From germline, CDR1 is MNHEY and CDR2 SVGAGI. The CDR3 has 15 amino acids.

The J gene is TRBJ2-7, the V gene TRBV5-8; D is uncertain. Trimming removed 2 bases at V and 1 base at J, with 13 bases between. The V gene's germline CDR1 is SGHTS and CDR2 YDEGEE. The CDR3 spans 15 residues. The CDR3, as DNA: TGTGCCAGCAGCTTTCGGGTGGCCACTTCCTACGAGCAGTACTTC. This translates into CASSFRVATSYEQYF.

The CDR3 DNA reads as TGTGCCAGCAATCGCCAGACTAGCAATCAGCCCCAGCATTTT. Protein: CASNRQTSNQPQHF. The chain combines TRBV6-5 with TRBJ1-5; D gene uncertain. Germline loops: CDR1 MNHEY, CDR2 SVGAGI. The CDR3 sequence is 14 residues long. The V end lost 7 bases, the J end lost 0 bases, and 10 bases lay between the germline ends.

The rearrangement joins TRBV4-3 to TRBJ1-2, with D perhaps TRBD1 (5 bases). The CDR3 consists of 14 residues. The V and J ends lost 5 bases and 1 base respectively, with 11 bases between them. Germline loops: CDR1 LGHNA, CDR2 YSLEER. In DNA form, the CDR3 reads TGCGCCAGCAGCATAGACAGATTTAACTATGGCTACACCTTC. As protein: CASSIDRFNYGYTF.

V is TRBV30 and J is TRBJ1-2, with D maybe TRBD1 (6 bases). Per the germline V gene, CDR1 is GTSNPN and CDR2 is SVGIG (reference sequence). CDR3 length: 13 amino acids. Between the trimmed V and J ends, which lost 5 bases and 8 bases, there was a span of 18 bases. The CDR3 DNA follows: TGTGCCTGGGAGCTTACAGGGATCCGAGGCTACACCTTC. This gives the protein CAWELTGIRGYTF.

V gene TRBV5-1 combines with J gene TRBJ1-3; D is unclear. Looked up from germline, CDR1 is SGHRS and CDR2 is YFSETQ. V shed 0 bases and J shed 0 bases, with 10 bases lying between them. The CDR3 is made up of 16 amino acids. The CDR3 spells CASSLVAASSGNTIYF. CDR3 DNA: TGCGCCAGCAGCTTGGTCGCGGCCAGCTCTGGAAACACCATATATTTT.

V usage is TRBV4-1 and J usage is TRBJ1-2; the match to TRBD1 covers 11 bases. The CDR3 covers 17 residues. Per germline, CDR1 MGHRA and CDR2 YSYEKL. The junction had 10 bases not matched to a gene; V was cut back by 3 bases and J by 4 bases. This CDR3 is CASSQAGQGALPYGYTF. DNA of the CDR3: TGCGCCAGCAGCCAGGCCGGACAGGGGGCGCTCCCCTATGGCTACACCTTC.